This is a list of T cell receptor beta chains from one sample in a study of Ad26.COV2.S vaccination and SARS-CoV-2 variants. The method was immunoSEQ multiplex PCR; TCRdb's version includes in-frame clones alone and lacks a portion of them. Of 350,000 to 450,000 clones detected, roughly 85% appear once; the ten largest clones hold about 7.4%. Sequenced here: peripheral blood, sampled in a trial of Ad26.COV2.S vaccine versus placebo. Receptors originate from a person between 18 and 60 years old who received the Ad26.COV2.S COVID-19 vaccine or a placebo. Each CDR3 is given with its conserved first and last residue. The order of the fields is clone size, D gene, V gene, J gene, CDR3 DNA, CDR3 protein. A D gene is named only where the DNA matches it firmly. Size values are once, few and many counts, or a class for expanded clones, and some rows have none.

abundance: -; d_gene: -; v_gene: TRBV12-5; j_gene: TRBJ2-7; CDR3nt: TGTGCTAGTGGTTTGGCCCTGGTAGGGCAGGGGTACTACGAGCAGTACTTC; CDR3aa: CASGLALVGQGYYEQYF
abundance: once; d_gene: TRBD1; v_gene: TRBV19; j_gene: TRBJ2-2; CDR3nt: TGTGCCAGTAGGATCGGGGACAGAAACACCGGGGAGCTGTTTTTT; CDR3aa: CASRIGDRNTGELFF
abundance: -; d_gene: TRBD1; v_gene: TRBV11-2; j_gene: TRBJ2-5; CDR3nt: TGTGCCAGCAGGTCTTTAACGGCCGTGACAGGGGGCCCCAGGGAGACCCAGTACTTC; CDR3aa: CASRSLTAVTGGPRETQYF
abundance: -; d_gene: TRBD2; v_gene: TRBV6-2/TRBV6-3; j_gene: TRBJ2-3; CDR3nt: TGTGCCAGCAGTTACCGCCGACTAGCGGCAAATACGCAGTATTTT; CDR3aa: CASSYRRLAANTQYF
abundance: once; d_gene: TRBD1; v_gene: TRBV6-5; j_gene: TRBJ1-4; CDR3nt: TGTGCCAGCAGCCCGGGACAGGGACTAATGGTAAAACTGTTTTTT; CDR3aa: CASSPGQGLMVKLFF
abundance: -; d_gene: TRBD1; v_gene: TRBV5-1; j_gene: TRBJ2-2; CDR3nt: TGCGCCAGCAGCTCCACAGGGGCGAACACCGGGGAGCTGTTTTTT; CDR3aa: CASSSTGANTGELFF
abundance: -; d_gene: -; v_gene: TRBV7-2; j_gene: TRBJ1-1; CDR3nt: TGTGCCAGCAGTCCAGGACGGCAACCGGAAGCTTTCTTT; CDR3aa: CASSPGRQPEAFF
abundance: once; d_gene: TRBD1; v_gene: TRBV4-2; j_gene: TRBJ2-7; CDR3nt: TGTGCCAGCAGCCAAGCCCTTCCGGGACAGGGTCTTGGGGAGCAGTACTTC; CDR3aa: CASSQALPGQGLGEQYF
abundance: -; d_gene: -; v_gene: TRBV7-9; j_gene: TRBJ2-7; CDR3nt: TGTGCCAGCAGCTTAGGTAGCGTCGGCGAGCAGTACTTC; CDR3aa: CASSLGSVGEQYF
abundance: -; d_gene: -; v_gene: TRBV6-2/TRBV6-3; j_gene: TRBJ1-1; CDR3nt: TGTGCCAGCAGTTACGGCGCTTACTCCCCTATGAACACTGAAGCTTTCTTT; CDR3aa: CASSYGAYSPMNTEAFF
abundance: -; d_gene: -; v_gene: TRBV11-2; j_gene: TRBJ2-5; CDR3nt: TGTGCCAGCCAGGGACTCTCCCCGGAGACCCAGTACTTC; CDR3aa: CASQGLSPETQYF
abundance: -; d_gene: -; v_gene: TRBV10-3; j_gene: TRBJ2-1; CDR3nt: TGTGCCATCAGTGAGAGGTCAGGGATTAGGAATGAGCAGTTCTTC; CDR3aa: CAISERSGIRNEQFF
abundance: -; d_gene: TRBD1; v_gene: TRBV5-5; j_gene: TRBJ2-1; CDR3nt: TGTGCCAGCAGCCGAGCCTTTCGGGACAGAATTAACTCCTACAATGAGCAGTTCTTC; CDR3aa: CASSRAFRDRINSYNEQFF
abundance: -; d_gene: -; v_gene: TRBV6-2/TRBV6-3; j_gene: TRBJ1-5; CDR3nt: TGTGCCAGCAGTTACTCGGGGCACACGGTGTCCAATCAGCCCCAGCATTTT; CDR3aa: CASSYSGHTVSNQPQHF
abundance: -; d_gene: -; v_gene: TRBV7-3; j_gene: TRBJ2-5; CDR3nt: TGTGCCAGCAGCCCTACGGGACTCCAAGAGACCCAGTACTTC; CDR3aa: CASSPTGLQETQYF
abundance: -; d_gene: -; v_gene: TRBV6-6; j_gene: TRBJ1-2; CDR3nt: TGTGCCAGCAGTTACTCCAGAAATCGAGGCTACACCTTC; CDR3aa: CASSYSRNRGYTF
abundance: -; d_gene: TRBD1; v_gene: TRBV4-1; j_gene: TRBJ1-3; CDR3nt: TGCGCCAGCAGCCAAGAAAAGTGGACAGGGGTTAGTACTGGAAACACCATATATTTT; CDR3aa: CASSQEKWTGVSTGNTIYF
abundance: -; d_gene: TRBD1; v_gene: TRBV5-1; j_gene: TRBJ1-6; CDR3nt: TGCGCCAGCAGCCAAGGGACAGGGGATTCACCCCTCCACTTT; CDR3aa: CASSQGTGDSPLHF
abundance: -; d_gene: -; v_gene: TRBV10-2; j_gene: TRBJ1-5; CDR3nt: TGCGCCAGCAGCTCCTTAAGTGGCAATCAGCCCCAGCATTTT; CDR3aa: CASSSLSGNQPQHF
abundance: -; d_gene: TRBD1; v_gene: TRBV2; j_gene: TRBJ1-2; CDR3nt: TGTGCCAGCAGTCCACAGGGGTTAAAAGGCTACACCTTC; CDR3aa: CASSPQGLKGYTF
abundance: -; d_gene: TRBD2; v_gene: TRBV24-1; j_gene: TRBJ2-5; CDR3nt: TGTGCCACCAGTGAGAACGGACTAGCGGGAGGAGAGACCCAGTACTTC; CDR3aa: CATSENGLAGGETQYF
abundance: -; d_gene: TRBD1; v_gene: TRBV6-5; j_gene: TRBJ2-7; CDR3nt: TGTGCCAGCAGCTCCGGGACAGGGATTACCTACGAGCAGTACTTC; CDR3aa: CASSSGTGITYEQYF
abundance: few; d_gene: -; v_gene: TRBV2; j_gene: TRBJ1-2; CDR3nt: TGTGCCAGCAGTGCGCGACAGTATGGCTACACCTTC; CDR3aa: CASSARQYGYTF
abundance: few; d_gene: TRBD2; v_gene: TRBV6-5; j_gene: TRBJ2-7; CDR3nt: TGTGCCAGCAGTTACCTAGCGGGCCGCTACGAGCAGTACTTC; CDR3aa: CASSYLAGRYEQYF
abundance: -; d_gene: -; v_gene: TRBV5-4; j_gene: TRBJ2-7; CDR3nt: TGTGCCAGCAGTTATGCTCCCCGGAGGGCCTCCTACGAGCAGTACTTC; CDR3aa: CASSYAPRRASYEQYF
abundance: -; d_gene: -; v_gene: TRBV25-1; j_gene: TRBJ1-1; CDR3nt: TGTGCCAGCTCTACAGGTTTTAACACTGAAGCTTTCTTT; CDR3aa: CASSTGFNTEAFF
abundance: -; d_gene: TRBD2; v_gene: TRBV6-1; j_gene: TRBJ2-1; CDR3nt: TGTGCCAGCAGTGACGCACCCGCGACTAGCGGGGGGAACAATGAGCAGTTCTTC; CDR3aa: CASSDAPATSGGNNEQFF
abundance: -; d_gene: -; v_gene: TRBV6-5; j_gene: TRBJ1-2; CDR3nt: TGTGCCAGCAGGCCGTTTGTGGGGGATTATGGCTACACCTTC; CDR3aa: CASRPFVGDYGYTF
abundance: -; d_gene: -; v_gene: TRBV7-9; j_gene: TRBJ2-1; CDR3nt: TGTGCCAGCAGCTTCCCGGGTGCATACAATGAGCAGTTCTTC; CDR3aa: CASSFPGAYNEQFF
abundance: -; d_gene: -; v_gene: TRBV19; j_gene: TRBJ2-7; CDR3nt: TGTGCCAGTAGTGCCAAGGGAGGTCGGTACTTC; CDR3aa: CASSAKGGRYF
abundance: few; d_gene: -; v_gene: TRBV5-1; j_gene: TRBJ2-7; CDR3nt: TGCGCCAGCAGCTTGGCCGCGGTAGGCGAGCAGTACTTC; CDR3aa: CASSLAAVGEQYF
abundance: -; d_gene: TRBD2; v_gene: TRBV9; j_gene: TRBJ2-3; CDR3nt: TGTGCCAGCAGCGTAATAGCGGGGGGGACTCCAGATACGCAGTATTTT; CDR3aa: CASSVIAGGTPDTQYF
abundance: -; d_gene: -; v_gene: TRBV5-4; j_gene: TRBJ2-4; CDR3nt: TGTGCCAGCAGCTTGGTAGTAAACAGATTAGCCAAAAACATTCAGTACTTC; CDR3aa: CASSLVVNRLAKNIQYF
abundance: once; d_gene: -; v_gene: TRBV11-3; j_gene: TRBJ2-5; CDR3nt: TGTGCCAGCAGCTCAGGGATGTCAGAGACCCAGTACTTC; CDR3aa: CASSSGMSETQYF
abundance: once; d_gene: TRBD2; v_gene: TRBV7-2; j_gene: TRBJ2-7; CDR3nt: TGTGCCAGCAGCCTAGCGGGAGGGGCCTACGAGCAGTACTTC; CDR3aa: CASSLAGGAYEQYF
abundance: -; d_gene: -; v_gene: TRBV19; j_gene: TRBJ2-7; CDR3nt: TGTGCCAGTAGTATAACAGGTTCTAAGCAGCAGTACTTC; CDR3aa: CASSITGSKQQYF
abundance: -; d_gene: TRBD2; v_gene: TRBV7-9; j_gene: TRBJ2-2; CDR3nt: TGTGCCAGCAGCTTATTCGCGGGAGTTGGCACCGGGGAGCTGTTTTTT; CDR3aa: CASSLFAGVGTGELFF
abundance: -; d_gene: -; v_gene: TRBV18; j_gene: TRBJ2-5; CDR3nt: TGTGCCAGCTCACCAGGATTAGCAGAGACCCAGTACTTC; CDR3aa: CASSPGLAETQYF
abundance: -; d_gene: -; v_gene: TRBV18; j_gene: TRBJ2-5; CDR3nt: TGTGCCAGCTCATCGTTACGGGCAGAGACCCAGTACTTC; CDR3aa: CASSSLRAETQYF
abundance: -; d_gene: -; v_gene: TRBV15; j_gene: TRBJ1-5; CDR3nt: TGTGCCACCTCCCTTGGGAGGACCTTCAATCAGCCCCAGCATTTT; CDR3aa: CATSLGRTFNQPQHF
abundance: -; d_gene: TRBD1; v_gene: TRBV2; j_gene: TRBJ2-2; CDR3nt: TGTGCCAGCAGACGACAGGGGGGGACCGGGGAGCTGTTTTTT; CDR3aa: CASRRQGGTGELFF